Below, 26 T cell receptor beta chains from the same sample are listed, as sequenced in a study of response to subunit inactivated influenza vaccine. A single record per CDR3 protein comes from TCRdb applying MiXCR to the RT-PCR reads. This table has roughly 700,000 distinct CDR3 sequences, approximately 13% appearing once. Sample: PBMCs from blood, taken 14 to 15 days before vaccination. Receptors were obtained from a man aged 45-60 years who received an inactivated influenza vaccine.

In its sample, this clonotype was seen a few times. The J gene is TRBJ2-5, the V gene TRBV5-1; no clear D gene. Trimming removed 4 bases from V and 5 bases from J, with 15 bases in between. CDR3 length: 14 amino acids. Germline V gives CDR1 SGHRS, CDR2 YFSETQ. CDR3 DNA sequence: TGCGCCAGCAGCCTCGGAGTGTTAGGGGAGACCCAGTACTTC. Translating it yields CASSLGVLGETQYF. Full variable domain (missing parts from reference TRBV5-1 and TRBJ2-5): KAGVTQTPRYLIKTRGQQVTLSCSPISGHRSVSWYQQTPGQGLQFLFEYFSETQRNKGNFPGRFSGRQFSNSRSEMNVSTLELGDSALYLCASSLGVLGETQYFGPGTRLLVL.

This clonotype was observed a few times. The gene calls are TRBV7-3 and TRBJ2-2, with TRBD1 identical over 8 bases. Per germline, CDR1 SGHTA and CDR2 FQGTGA. The V segment lost 6 bases and the J segment 5 bases; nucleotides outside the gene matches: 8. This CDR3 comprises 15 residues. This CDR3 is CASRRTGSNTGELFF. Written as DNA, the CDR3 is TGTGCCAGCAGGCGGACAGGGAGTAATACCGGGGAGCTGTTTTTT. Complete variable domain (other parts from reference TRBV7-3 and TRBJ2-2): GAGVSQTPSNKVTEKGKYVELRCDPISGHTALYWYRQSLGQGPEFLIYFQGTGAADDSGLPNDRFFAVRPEGSVSTLKIQRTERGDSAVYLCASRRTGSNTGELFFGEGSRLTVL.

This chain connects TRBV15 to TRBJ1-4, with D perhaps matching TRBD1 (6 bases). The CDR3 length is 17 residues. In germline, CDR1 is LNHNV, CDR2 YYDKDF (reference sequence). The V and J ends lost 1 base and 4 bases respectively, with 16 bases between them. The CDR3 DNA is TGTGCCACCAGCAGAGTTGGTACAGGGAGAAATAATGAAAAACTGTTTTTT. It yields the protein CATSRVGTGRNNEKLFF.

The chain links TRBV9 to TRBJ2-1, with a possible D match to TRBD2 (5 bases). The V gene lost 4 bases and the J gene lost 0 bases, with 14 bases spanning the gap. This CDR3 has 16 amino acids. Germline CDR1 reads SGDLS; CDR2 reads YYNGEE. The CDR3 region is CASSPSGQSSYNEQFF. CDR3 nucleotide sequence: TGTGCCAGCAGCCCAAGCGGTCAAAGCTCCTACAATGAGCAGTTCTTC.

The genes are TRBV20-1 and TRBJ2-5, with D perhaps TRBD2 (6 bases). Trimming removed 5 bases from V and 0 bases from J, with 19 bases in between. This CDR3 is built from 16 residues. Germline values: CDR1 DFQATT, CDR2 SNEGSKA (reference sequence). CDR3 sequence: CSASLLSGWYQETQYF. In DNA, the CDR3 is TGCAGTGCTTCTCTCCTTAGCGGTTGGTACCAAGAGACCCAGTACTTC.

This chain joins TRBV28 and TRBJ2-3; no reliable D call. The germline V gene has CDR1 MDHEN and CDR2 SYDVKM. The CDR3 loop spans 13 amino acids. Trimming took off 2 bases at V and 7 bases at J, with 10 bases between the two ends. The DNA of the CDR3 is TGTGCCAGCAGTTTAGCTGGGAAATATACGCAGTATTTT. It specifies CASSLAGKYTQYF.

This clonotype was picked up many times. The J gene is TRBJ1-4, the V gene TRBV4-2, with D possibly being TRBD1 (6 bases). Trimming left V 4 bases short and J 2 bases short, with 11 bases between. The CDR3 is 15 residues long. Per the germline V gene, CDR1 is LGHNA and CDR2 is YNFKEQ. The CDR3 coding sequence is TGTGCCAGCAGCCCACACAGGGCCACTAATGAAAAACTGTTTTTT. It encodes CASSPHRATNEKLFF.

A note on this clonotype: A read error is possible here, since a much larger clone lies one base away. This CDR3 is CASRSYWGQGAYEQYF. The CDR3 DNA sequence: TGTGCCAGCAGATCTTACTGGGGACAGGGGGCATACGAGCAGTACTTC. This chain uses TRBV28 with TRBJ2-7; 12 bases agree with TRBD1. CDR3 length: 16 residues. The germline CDR1 and CDR2 sequences are MDHEN and SYDVKM. Trimming removed 6 bases from V and 4 bases from J; junction bases left unmatched: 10.

In its sample, this clonotype was seen a few times. The chain has TRBV3-1 and TRBJ2-3, with 8 positions matching TRBD2. Germline CDR1 and CDR2: LGHDT and YNNKEL (reference sequence). The CDR3 loop spans 16 amino acids. V was pared by 4 bases and J by 5 bases, with 11 bases of the junction left unmatched. This chain's CDR3 is CASSPQAGVGGDTQYF. In DNA form, the CDR3 reads TGTGCCAGCAGCCCGCAAGCGGGGGTGGGCGGAGATACGCAGTATTTT.

This clonotype was observed at least ten times. The genes are TRBV7-9 and TRBJ1-1; no clear D gene. V was cut by 5 bases and J by 1 base, with 11 bases left in between. The CDR3 contains 14 residues. Per germline, CDR1 SEHNR and CDR2 FQNEAQ (reference sequence). CDR3 in amino acids: CASSPTWGNTEAFF. CDR3 in DNA: TGTGCCAGCAGCCCAACCTGGGGGAACACTGAAGCTTTCTTT.

This sequence joins TRBV9 and TRBJ2-3; D perhaps matches TRBD2 (7 bases). Per the germline V gene, CDR1 is SGDLS and CDR2 is YYNGEE. Trimming cost V 7 bases and J 0 bases, with 18 bases left between them. The CDR3 extends over 16 amino acids. The CDR3 sequence: CASAGGAGPSTDTQYF. In DNA, the CDR3 is TGTGCCAGCGCTGGGGGGGCCGGTCCTAGCACAGATACGCAGTATTTT.

This sequence joins TRBV2 and TRBJ2-3; no clear D. V was clipped by 6 bases and J by 2 bases, with 9 bases between them. Germline values: CDR1 SNHLY, CDR2 FYNNEI. This CDR3 has 13 residues. Written as DNA, the CDR3 is TGTGCCAGCAGAGAGGCGATCACAGATACGCAGTATTTT. Its protein is CASREAITDTQYF.

This clonotype was detected only a few times. V usage is TRBV9 and J usage is TRBJ2-1; D tentatively reads TRBD1 or TRBD2 (5 bases each). Germline loops: CDR1 SGDLS, CDR2 YYNGEE. The CDR3 spans 18 residues. With 6 bases removed from V and 8 bases from J, the gap between germline ends came to 30 bases. CDR3 in amino acids: CASTPWENPRQCCDEQFF. CDR3 coding DNA: TGTGCCAGCACCCCTTGGGAGAACCCAAGACAGTGTTGCGATGAGCAGTTCTTC.

The rearrangement links TRBV19 to TRBJ2-1; D remains ambiguous. Per the germline V gene, CDR1 is LNHDA and CDR2 is SQIVND (reference sequence). There are 13 residues in the CDR3. The V and J ends lost 5 bases and 6 bases respectively, with 11 bases between them. The CDR3 region has the DNA TGTGCCAGTAGTCAGCTAGTGGGCAATGAGCAGTTCTTC. Protein: CASSQLVGNEQFF.

This chain uses TRBV5-1 with TRBJ1-2; 8 nucleotides line up with TRBD1. The CDR3 runs to 15 residues. CDR1 SGHRS and CDR2 YFSETQ come from the germline V gene. V shed 0 bases and J 3 bases; nucleotides not matched to a gene: 4. CDR3 in DNA: TGCGCCAGCAGCTTGGCAGGGGGCCAGGACTATGGCTACACCTTC. This sequence encodes CASSLAGGQDYGYTF.

In its sample, this clonotype was seen a few times. The rearrangement uses TRBV15 and TRBJ1-1; 9 nucleotides agree with TRBD1. From germline, CDR1 is LNHNV and CDR2 YYDKDF (reference sequence). The CDR3 spans 15 residues. Trimming took 4 bases from V and 4 from J; bases not matched to a gene: 7. Written as DNA, the CDR3 is TGTGCCACCAGCACACCCACAGGGGGCATCACTGAAGCTTTCTTT. Protein: CATSTPTGGITEAFF.

The chain uses TRBV2 and TRBJ2-3, with a possible D match to TRBD2 (5 bases). This CDR3 contains 17 residues. The germline CDR1 and CDR2 sequences are SNHLY and FYNNEI. The V end was cut by 5 bases, the J end by 3 bases, with 21 bases between. CDR3 amino acids: CASSPIKRLADTDTQYF. As DNA, the CDR3 is TGTGCCAGCAGTCCTATCAAGAGGCTAGCAGATACAGATACGCAGTATTTT.

This chain's CDR3 is CATSEEAGLYNEQFF. The CDR3 DNA follows: TGTGCCACCAGCGAGGAAGCGGGACTCTACAATGAGCAGTTCTTC. This chain connects TRBV15 to TRBJ2-1; 7 positions match TRBD2. With V trimmed by 5 bases and J by 3 bases, 7 bases remained unmatched. Germline CDR1 LNHNV, CDR2 YYDKDF (reference sequence). This CDR3 has 15 amino acids.

The chain joins TRBV6-2 or TRBV6-3 to TRBJ2-7, with TRBD2 matching 8 bases. CDR3 size: 18 residues. V gave up 5 bases and J gave up 2 bases; unmatched junction bases: 17. From germline, CDR1 is MNHEY and CDR2 SVGEGT. The DNA of the CDR3 is TGTGCCAGCAGTCGGACTCAACGGACTAGCCTATCCACCTACGAGCAGTACTTC. This encodes CASSRTQRTSLSTYEQYF.

This clonotype was observed a few times. The rearrangement joins TRBV5-8 to TRBJ1-1, with D tentatively TRBD1 (6 bases). Germline V gene sequence: CDR1 SGHTS, CDR2 YDEGEE. V dropped 5 bases and J dropped 1 base, with 15 bases sitting between them. This CDR3 comprises 15 residues. This CDR3 is CASRRLGHSNTEAFF. The CDR3 DNA sequence: TGTGCCAGCAGGAGGTTGGGACACTCGAACACTGAAGCTTTCTTT.

The genes are TRBV7-2 and TRBJ2-1; weak D call: TRBD2 (5 bases). The CDR3 runs to 16 residues. Germline lookup yields CDR1 SGHTA and CDR2 FQGNSA. V was shortened by 1 base and J by 1 base, with 11 bases between the two germline ends. DNA for the CDR3: TGTGCCAGCAGCTTAGGCGTAGGAGGATCCTACAATGAGCAGTTCTTC. Translation gives CASSLGVGGSYNEQFF. Full variable domain (rest looked up from reference TRBV7-2 and TRBJ2-1): GAGVSQSPSNKVTEKGKDVELRCDPISGHTALYWYRQSLGQGLEFLIYFQGNSAPDKSGLPSDRFSAERTGGSVSTLTIQRTQQEDSAVYLCASSLGVGGSYNEQFFGPGTRLTVL.

This clonotype was seen a few times. The V gene is TRBV10-3, the J gene TRBJ2-3; D is uncertain. The CDR3 runs 14 residues. Germline lookup yields CDR1 ENHRY and CDR2 SYGVKD. The V and J ends lost 3 bases and 2 bases respectively, with 9 bases between them. The CDR3: CAISDWQHTDTQYF. The CDR3 DNA follows: TGTGCCATCAGTGATTGGCAGCACACAGATACGCAGTATTTT.

This clonotype has a count of ten or more. The rearrangement links TRBV5-1 to TRBJ2-3, with D uncertain. The V gene's germline CDR1 is SGHRS and CDR2 YFSETQ. Trimming cost V 0 bases and J 4 bases, with 6 bases left between them. The CDR3 sequence is 13 residues long. The CDR3 sequence is CASSLVRSDTQYF. The CDR3 DNA follows: TGCGCCAGCAGCTTGGTCAGGTCAGATACGCAGTATTTT.

This clonotype has only a few counts. The rearrangement links TRBV5-1 to TRBJ2-2; D possibly matches TRBD1 or TRBD2 (6 bases each). This CDR3 is built from 15 residues. The V end was cut by 4 bases, the J end by 6 bases, with 16 bases between. Looked up from germline, CDR1 is SGHRS and CDR2 is YFSETQ. The CDR3 DNA reads as TGCGCCAGCAGCGGAGGGGGAACCGTTCCCGGGGAGCTGTTTTTT. It translates to CASSGGGTVPGELFF.

This clonotype was seen a handful of times. The rearrangement uses TRBV9 and TRBJ2-3; D may correspond to TRBD1 or TRBD2 (5 bases each). Per the germline V gene, CDR1 is SGDLS and CDR2 is YYNGEE. The V gene lost 3 bases and the J gene lost 6 bases, with 23 bases spanning the gap. This CDR3 comprises 17 residues. In DNA, the CDR3 is TGTGCCAGCAGCGCCCGCTCGGGTGGACATGAGGGTGATACGCAGTATTTT. Amino acid sequence: CASSARSGGHEGDTQYF.

This clonotype was observed at least ten times. The V call is TRBV3-1, the J call TRBJ1-2, with D perhaps matching TRBD1 (5 bases). V lost 4 bases, J lost 2 bases, and 20 bases lay in between. Germline values: CDR1 LGHDT, CDR2 YNNKEL (reference sequence). The CDR3 has 17 residues. The CDR3 protein is CASSLLDMGAYNYGYTF. CDR3 bases: TGTGCCAGCAGCCTCCTGGACATGGGAGCCTACAACTATGGCTACACCTTC.